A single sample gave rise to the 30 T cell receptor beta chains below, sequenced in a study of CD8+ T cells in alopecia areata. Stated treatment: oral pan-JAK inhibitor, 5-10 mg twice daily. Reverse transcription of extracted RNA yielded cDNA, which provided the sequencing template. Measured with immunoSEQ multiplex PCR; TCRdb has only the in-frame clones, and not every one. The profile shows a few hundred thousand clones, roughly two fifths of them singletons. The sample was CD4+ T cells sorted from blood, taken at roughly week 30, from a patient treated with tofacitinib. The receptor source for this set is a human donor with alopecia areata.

As DNA, the CDR3 is TGTGCCAGCAGTTCCGCCGGGACAGGGATGGATGGCTACACCTTC. This gives the protein CASSSAGTGMDGYTF. V gene TRBV6-5 combines with J gene TRBJ1-2; TRBD1 matches 9 bases. The CDR3 runs to 15 residues. Germline V lookup: CDR1 MNHEY, CDR2 SVGAGI. V lost 4 bases, J lost 6 bases, and 9 bases stayed unmatched.

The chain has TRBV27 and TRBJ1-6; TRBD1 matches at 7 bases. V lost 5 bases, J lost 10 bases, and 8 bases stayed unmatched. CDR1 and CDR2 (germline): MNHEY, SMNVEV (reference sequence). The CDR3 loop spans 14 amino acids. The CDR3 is CASSTGEFRSPLHF. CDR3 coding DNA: TGTGCCAGCAGTACAGGGGAATTTAGGTCACCCCTCCACTTT.

Here the CDR3 reads CASSFDREGNQPQHF. The CDR3, as DNA: TGTGCCAGCAGTTTCGACAGGGAGGGCAATCAGCCCCAGCATTTT. The V gene is TRBV2, the J gene TRBJ1-5; 7 nucleotides align to TRBD1. The CDR3 has 15 residues. V shed 5 bases and J 2 bases; nucleotides not matched to a gene: 6. CDR1 is SNHLY, CDR2 FYNNEI, per germline.

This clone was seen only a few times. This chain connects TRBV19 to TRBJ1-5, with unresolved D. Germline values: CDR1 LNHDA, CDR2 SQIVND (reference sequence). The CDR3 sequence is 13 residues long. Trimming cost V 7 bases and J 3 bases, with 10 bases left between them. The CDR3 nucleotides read TGTGCCAGTATGTACGGCCCCAATCAGCCCCAGCATTTT. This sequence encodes CASMYGPNQPQHF.

The CDR3 reads CSTSLAGGHEQYF. CDR3 nucleotides: TGCAGCACTTCACTAGCGGGAGGGCACGAGCAGTACTTC. V and J are TRBV29-1 and TRBJ2-7, with 13 bases that match TRBD2. With 8 bases clipped from V and 5 bases from J, the junction kept 6 bases outside the gene matches. CDR1 is SQVTM and CDR2 is ANQGSEA in the germline V gene. CDR3 size: 13 residues.

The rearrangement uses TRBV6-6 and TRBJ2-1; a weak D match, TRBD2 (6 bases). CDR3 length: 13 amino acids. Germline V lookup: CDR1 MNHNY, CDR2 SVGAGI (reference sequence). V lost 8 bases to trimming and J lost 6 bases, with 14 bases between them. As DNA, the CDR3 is TGTGCCAGCGGACCGGGACTTATCAATGAGCAGTTCTTC. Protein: CASGPGLINEQFF.

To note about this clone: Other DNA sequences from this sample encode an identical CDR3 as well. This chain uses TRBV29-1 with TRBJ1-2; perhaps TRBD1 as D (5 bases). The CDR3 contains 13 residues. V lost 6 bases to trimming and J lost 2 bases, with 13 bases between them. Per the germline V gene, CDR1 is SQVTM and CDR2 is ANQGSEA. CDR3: CSVGTEANYGYTF. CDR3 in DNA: TGCAGCGTAGGGACGGAAGCCAACTATGGCTACACCTTC.

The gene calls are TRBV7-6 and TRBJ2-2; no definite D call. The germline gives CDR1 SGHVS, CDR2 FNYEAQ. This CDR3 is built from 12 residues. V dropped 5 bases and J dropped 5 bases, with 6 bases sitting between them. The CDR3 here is CASSLGTGELFF. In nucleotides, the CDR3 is TGTGCCAGCAGCCTAGGGACCGGGGAGCTGTTTTTT.

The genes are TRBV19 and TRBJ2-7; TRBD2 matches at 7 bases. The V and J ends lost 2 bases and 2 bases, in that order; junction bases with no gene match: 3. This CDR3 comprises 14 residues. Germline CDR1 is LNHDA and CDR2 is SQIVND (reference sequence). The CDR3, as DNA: TGTGCCAGTAGTATATTCGCGGGAGCCTACGAGCAGTACTTC. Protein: CASSIFAGAYEQYF.

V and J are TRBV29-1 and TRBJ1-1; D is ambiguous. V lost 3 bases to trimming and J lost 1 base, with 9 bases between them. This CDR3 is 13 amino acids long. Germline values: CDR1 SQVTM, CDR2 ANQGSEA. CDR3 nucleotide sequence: TGCAGCGTTGAGGAACAGCCGAACACTGAAGCTTTCTTT. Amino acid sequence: CSVEEQPNTEAFF.

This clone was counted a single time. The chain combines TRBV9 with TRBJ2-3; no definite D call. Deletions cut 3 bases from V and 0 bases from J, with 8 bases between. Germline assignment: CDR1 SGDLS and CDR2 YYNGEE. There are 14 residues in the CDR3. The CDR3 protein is CASSGRTSTDTQYF. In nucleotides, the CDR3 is TGTGCCAGCAGCGGAAGAACTAGCACAGATACGCAGTATTTT.

CDR3 in DNA: TGTGCCAGCAGTCTGTCGGCGGCAGCCGGGGGTGAGCAGTTCTTC. Amino acids: CASSLSAAAGGEQFF. The chain carries TRBV5-4 and TRBJ2-1; D might be TRBD2 (6 bases). The CDR3 contains 15 residues. The ends were cut back, 5 bases at V and 9 bases at J, with 21 bases in the middle. Germline-derived CDR1 and CDR2 are SGHNT and YYREEE (reference sequence).

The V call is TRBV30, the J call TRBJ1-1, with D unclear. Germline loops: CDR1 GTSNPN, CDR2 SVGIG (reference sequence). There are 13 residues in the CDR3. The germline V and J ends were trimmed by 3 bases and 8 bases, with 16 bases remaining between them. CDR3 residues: CAWRAVSRSEAFF. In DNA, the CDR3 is TGTGCCTGGAGGGCGGTATCACGGTCGGAAGCTTTCTTT.

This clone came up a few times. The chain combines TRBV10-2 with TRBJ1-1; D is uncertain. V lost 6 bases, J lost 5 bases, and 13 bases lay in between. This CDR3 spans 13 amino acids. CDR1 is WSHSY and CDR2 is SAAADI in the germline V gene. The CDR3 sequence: CASSGRPRTEAFF. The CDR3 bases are TGCGCCAGCAGCGGACGGCCGAGGACTGAAGCTTTCTTT.

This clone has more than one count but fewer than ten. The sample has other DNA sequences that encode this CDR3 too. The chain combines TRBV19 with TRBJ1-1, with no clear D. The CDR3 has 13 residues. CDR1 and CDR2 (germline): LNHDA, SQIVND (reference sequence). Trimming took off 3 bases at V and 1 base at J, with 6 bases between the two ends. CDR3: CASSIGQNTEAFF. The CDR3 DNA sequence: TGTGCCAGTAGTATTGGGCAGAACACTGAAGCTTTCTTT.

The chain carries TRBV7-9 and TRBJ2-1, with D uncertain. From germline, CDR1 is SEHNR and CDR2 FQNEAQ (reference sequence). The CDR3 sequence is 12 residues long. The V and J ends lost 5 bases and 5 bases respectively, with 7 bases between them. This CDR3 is CASSPKDNEQFF. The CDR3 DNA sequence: TGTGCCAGCAGCCCGAAAGACAATGAGCAGTTCTTC.

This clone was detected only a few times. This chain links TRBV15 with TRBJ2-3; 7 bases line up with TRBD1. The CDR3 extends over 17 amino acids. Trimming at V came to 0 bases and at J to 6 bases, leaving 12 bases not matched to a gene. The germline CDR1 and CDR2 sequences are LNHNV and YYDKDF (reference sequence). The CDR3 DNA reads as TGTGCCACCAGCAGAGATGGTGAAGGGGGCAAATCGGATACGCAGTATTTT. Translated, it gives CATSRDGEGGKSDTQYF.

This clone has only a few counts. The CDR3 DNA follows: TGTGCTAGTGGTTTGCGGACAGCCCGCGACACCATATATTTT. Its protein is CASGLRTARDTIYF. The V gene is TRBV12-5, the J gene TRBJ1-3; the D gene is possibly TRBD1 (6 bases). The V end lost 2 bases, the J end lost 8 bases, and 13 bases lay between the germline ends. The germline gives CDR1 LGHNT, CDR2 FRNRAP. The CDR3 runs 14 residues.

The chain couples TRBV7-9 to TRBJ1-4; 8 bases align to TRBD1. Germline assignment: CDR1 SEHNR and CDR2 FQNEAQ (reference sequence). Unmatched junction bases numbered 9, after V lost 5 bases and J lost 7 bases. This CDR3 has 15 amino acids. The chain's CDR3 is CASSIDRGRSEKLFF. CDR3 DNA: TGTGCCAGCAGCATCGACAGGGGAAGAAGTGAAAAACTGTTTTTT.

DNA for the CDR3: TGTGCCACCAGCAGAGATCTTGCGGCAGGATTTAGCAATCAGCCCCAGCATTTT. Translating it yields CATSRDLAAGFSNQPQHF. The rearrangement joins TRBV15 to TRBJ1-5; D ambiguous. The V gene lost 0 bases and the J gene lost 0 bases, with 15 bases spanning the gap. The CDR3 has 18 residues. Looked up from germline, CDR1 is LNHNV and CDR2 is YYDKDF (reference sequence).

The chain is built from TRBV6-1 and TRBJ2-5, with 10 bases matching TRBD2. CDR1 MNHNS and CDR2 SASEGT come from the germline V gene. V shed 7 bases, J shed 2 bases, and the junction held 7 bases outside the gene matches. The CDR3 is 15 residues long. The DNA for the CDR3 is TGTGCCAGCACCGACCCTAGCGGGGGACAAGAGACCCAGTACTTC. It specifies CASTDPSGGQETQYF.

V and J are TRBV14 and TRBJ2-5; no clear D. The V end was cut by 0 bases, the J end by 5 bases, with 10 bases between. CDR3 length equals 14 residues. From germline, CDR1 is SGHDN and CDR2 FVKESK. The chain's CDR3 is CASSQDRNRETQYF. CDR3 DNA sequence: TGTGCCAGCAGCCAAGACAGGAATAGGGAGACCCAGTACTTC.

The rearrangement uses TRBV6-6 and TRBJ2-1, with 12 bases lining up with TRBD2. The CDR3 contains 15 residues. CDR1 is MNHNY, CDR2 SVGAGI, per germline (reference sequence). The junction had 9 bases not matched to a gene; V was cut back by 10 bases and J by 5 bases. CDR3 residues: CATAGGLAGNNEQFF. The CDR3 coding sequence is TGTGCCACCGCGGGCGGACTAGCGGGGAACAATGAGCAGTTCTTC.

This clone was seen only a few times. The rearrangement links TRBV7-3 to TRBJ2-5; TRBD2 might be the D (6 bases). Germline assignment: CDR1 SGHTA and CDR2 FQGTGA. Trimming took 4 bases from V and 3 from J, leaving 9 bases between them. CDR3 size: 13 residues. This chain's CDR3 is CASSSIAEETQYF. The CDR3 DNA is TGTGCCAGCAGCTCGATAGCGGAAGAGACCCAGTACTTC.

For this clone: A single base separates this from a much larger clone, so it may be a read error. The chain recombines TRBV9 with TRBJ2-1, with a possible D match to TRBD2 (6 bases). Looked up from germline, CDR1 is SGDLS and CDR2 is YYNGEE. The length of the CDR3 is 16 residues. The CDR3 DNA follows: TGTGCCAGCGGCGTAGCTGTAGCGGCCTTCTACAATGAGCAGTTCTTC. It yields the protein CASGVAVAAFYNEQFF. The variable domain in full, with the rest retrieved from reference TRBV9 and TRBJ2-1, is DSGVTQTPKHLITATGQRVTLRCSPRSGDLSVYWYQQSLDQGLQFLIQYYNGEERAKGNILERFSAQQFPDLHSELNLSSLELGDSALYFCASGVAVAAFYNEQFFGPGTRLTVL.

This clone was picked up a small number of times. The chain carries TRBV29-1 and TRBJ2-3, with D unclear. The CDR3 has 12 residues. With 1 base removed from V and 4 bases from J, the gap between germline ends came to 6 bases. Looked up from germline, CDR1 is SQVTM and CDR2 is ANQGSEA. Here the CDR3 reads CSVEVSADTQYF. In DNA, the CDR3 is TGCAGCGTTGAAGTATCAGCAGATACGCAGTATTTT.

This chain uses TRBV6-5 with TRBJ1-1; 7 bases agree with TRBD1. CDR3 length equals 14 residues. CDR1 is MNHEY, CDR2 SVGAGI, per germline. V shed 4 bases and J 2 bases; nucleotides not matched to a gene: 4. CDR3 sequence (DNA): TGTGCCAGCAGTTGGGGACAGTCCAACACTGAAGCTTTCTTT. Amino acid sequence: CASSWGQSNTEAFF.

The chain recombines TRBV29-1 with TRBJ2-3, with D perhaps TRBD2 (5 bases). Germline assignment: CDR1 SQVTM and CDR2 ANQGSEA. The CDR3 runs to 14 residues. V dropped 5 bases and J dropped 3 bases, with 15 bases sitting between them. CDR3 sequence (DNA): TGCAGCGTTCTACCCCCGAGCGGTACAGATACGCAGTATTTT. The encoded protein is CSVLPPSGTDTQYF.

The CDR3 here is CASSLDLTGGFSETQYF. The CDR3 nucleotides read TGCGCCAGCAGCTTGGATTTGACGGGAGGGTTTTCTGAGACCCAGTACTTC. The V call is TRBV5-1, the J call TRBJ2-5; the match to TRBD2 covers 8 bases. The CDR3 loop spans 17 amino acids. V gave up 0 bases and J gave up 5 bases; unmatched junction bases: 12. CDR1 is SGHRS and CDR2 is YFSETQ in the germline V gene.

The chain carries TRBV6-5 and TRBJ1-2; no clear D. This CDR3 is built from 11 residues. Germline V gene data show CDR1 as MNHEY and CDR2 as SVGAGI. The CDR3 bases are TGTGCGGTGGGGAATAACTATGGCTACACCTTC. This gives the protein CAVGNNYGYTF.